This entry lists 25 T cell receptor beta chains sequenced from one sample in a study of shared clonotypes between healthy human individuals. Sequencing used immunoSEQ multiplex PCR; TCRdb keeps in-frame clones, though not all of them. Of over a million clones listed, 70% to 80% were seen once; the top ten hold 0.55% to 0.7%. Sequencing was done on a sample of memory CD4+ T cells from PBMCs. The subset: CD45RA-negative fraction. These receptors all come from a man between 18 and 29 years old in good health. Some clones in this sample may be carry-over from other donors' samples.

Only a few counts were recorded for this clone. The same CDR3 also results from other DNA sequences found in this sample. The V call is TRBV18, the J call TRBJ1-2; D perhaps matches TRBD1 (5 bases). Germline CDR1 and CDR2: KGHSH and LQKENI. Trimming pared 0 bases from V and 4 bases from J, leaving 9 bases between. The CDR3 length is 14 residues. The CDR3 DNA reads TGTGCCAGCTCACCACCCCAGGGCGGCTATGGCTACACCTTC. The encoded protein is CASSPPQGGYGYTF.

The V call is TRBV7-9, the J call TRBJ2-2, with D possibly matching TRBD1 (5 bases). From germline, CDR1 is SEHNR and CDR2 FQNEAQ (reference sequence). V lost 5 bases and J 5 bases, leaving 18 bases between the germline ends. The CDR3 runs to 16 residues. In nucleotides, the CDR3 is TGTGCCAGCAGCCTAGGATCCCCAGGGTTTACCGGGGAGCTGTTTTTT. Translated, it gives CASSLGSPGFTGELFF.

This rearrangement joins TRBV30 to TRBJ1-6; D is unclear. The CDR3 spans 14 residues. V lost 5 bases and J 3 bases, leaving 11 bases between the germline ends. The germline gives CDR1 GTSNPN, CDR2 SVGIG (reference sequence). DNA of the CDR3: TGTGCCTGGGGGCAGCTAAACTATAATTCACCCCTCCACTTT. This sequence encodes CAWGQLNYNSPLHF.

CDR3 nucleotides: TGTGCTAGTGGTTCCACCCTCCCGAACACTGAAGCTTTCTTT. It encodes CASGSTLPNTEAFF. The chain employs TRBV12-5 and TRBJ1-1; D not certain. The CDR3 totals 14 residues. Germline CDR1 and CDR2: LGHNT and FRNRAP. Trimming left V 4 bases short and J 1 base short, with 10 bases between.

This chain uses TRBV5-6 with TRBJ2-2; TRBD2 matches 9 bases. The CDR3 sequence is 16 residues long. Trimming at V came to 2 bases and at J to 5 bases, leaving 7 bases not matched to a gene. Germline V lookup: CDR1 SGHDT, CDR2 YYEEEE. The CDR3 protein is CASSFFASGITGELFF. In nucleotides, the CDR3 is TGTGCCAGCAGCTTTTTTGCTAGCGGGATTACCGGGGAGCTGTTTTTT.

The chain has TRBV5-1 and TRBJ1-1; D not resolved. V was trimmed by 0 bases and J by 1 base, leaving 4 bases between them. The CDR3 extends over 13 amino acids. Looked up from germline, CDR1 is SGHRS and CDR2 is YFSETQ. The CDR3 protein is CASSLVANTEAFF. The CDR3 DNA is TGCGCCAGCAGCTTGGTGGCGAACACTGAAGCTTTCTTT.

This chain joins TRBV25-1 and TRBJ1-1; maybe TRBD1 (6 bases). V lost 9 bases and J lost 1, with 12 bases in between. Germline V gene lookup returns CDR1 MGHDK and CDR2 SYGVNS. The CDR3 covers 13 residues. CDR3 sequence: CASIQTGNTEAFF. CDR3 sequence (DNA): TGTGCCAGTATACAGACAGGGAACACTGAAGCTTTCTTT.

This clone came up once. V gene TRBV5-1 combines with J gene TRBJ2-7, with TRBD2 matching over 14 bases. Germline loops: CDR1 SGHRS, CDR2 YFSETQ. Trimming at V came to 3 bases and at J to 6 bases, leaving 5 bases not matched to a gene. The CDR3 sequence is 15 residues long. Here the CDR3 reads CASSSGTSGSGEQYF. In DNA form, the CDR3 reads TGCGCCAGCAGCTCCGGGACTAGCGGGAGCGGCGAGCAGTACTTC. The variable domain in full, with the rest retrieved from reference TRBV5-1 and TRBJ2-7, is KAGVTQTPRYLIKTRGQQVTLSCSPISGHRSVSWYQQTPGQGLQFLFEYFSETQRNKGNFPGRFSGRQFSNSRSEMNVSTLELGDSALYLCASSSGTSGSGEQYFGPGTRLTVT.

This chain connects TRBV5-1 to TRBJ2-2; 10 bases agree with TRBD2. Germline V gene data show CDR1 as SGHRS and CDR2 as YFSETQ. This CDR3 has 15 amino acids. V lost 4 bases to trimming and J lost 5 bases; unmatched junction nucleotides: 5. CDR3 DNA: TGCGCCAGCAGCAATCTAGCGGGAGAAACCGGGGAGCTGTTTTTT. It encodes CASSNLAGETGELFF.

The V call is TRBV5-8, the J call TRBJ2-5; 9 bases agree with TRBD1. The germline gives CDR1 SGHTS, CDR2 YDEGEE. This CDR3 is 15 amino acids long. Trimming took 5 bases from V and 1 from J; bases not matched to a gene: 6. CDR3 coding DNA: TGTGCCAGCAGTCGACTGGACAGGGGCCAAGAGACCCAGTACTTC. It specifies CASSRLDRGQETQYF.

The chain recombines TRBV7-9 with TRBJ2-3; 15 nucleotides align to TRBD2. The ends lost 3 bases at V and 1 base at J; junction bases unmatched: 8. Germline CDR1 SEHNR, CDR2 FQNEAQ (reference sequence). The CDR3 covers 19 residues. The CDR3 reads CASSFGWTSGRVGTDTQYF. In DNA form, the CDR3 reads TGTGCCAGCAGCTTTGGATGGACTAGCGGGAGGGTCGGCACAGATACGCAGTATTTT.

This rearrangement joins TRBV6-6 to TRBJ2-7; D possibly corresponds to TRBD2 (5 bases). Trimming pared 2 bases from V and 5 bases from J, leaving 16 bases between. This CDR3 region has 15 residues. The germline gives CDR1 MNHNY, CDR2 SVGAGI (reference sequence). CDR3 coding DNA: TGTGCCAGCAGTTACAGGGCTAGCTTAGCAGACGAGCAGTACTTC. Its translation is CASSYRASLADEQYF.

The J gene is TRBJ2-2, the V gene TRBV9; 8 bases map to TRBD1. V lost 4 bases and J lost 3; bases outside the gene matches: 8. From germline, CDR1 is SGDLS and CDR2 YYNGEE. The CDR3 sequence is 16 residues long. DNA of the CDR3: TGTGCCAGCAGCCCCTGGACAGGGCGGGACACCGGGGAGCTGTTTTTT. Its protein is CASSPWTGRDTGELFF. Based on the CDR3 plus reference TRBV9 and TRBJ2-2, the full variable domain is DSGVTQTPKHLITATGQRVTLRCSPRSGDLSVYWYQQSLDQGLQFLIQYYNGEERAKGNILERFSAQQFPDLHSELNLSSLELGDSALYFCASSPWTGRDTGELFFGEGSRLTVL.

This clone was seen more than once but under ten times. The gene calls are TRBV28 and TRBJ2-7, with a tentative D call TRBD2 (6 bases). The CDR3 contains 14 residues. The germline V and J ends were trimmed by 3 bases and 1 base, with 10 bases remaining between them. The germline V gene has CDR1 MDHEN and CDR2 SYDVKM. The CDR3 bases are TGTGCCAGCAGTTTCTGGGGGAGGTCCTACGAGCAGTACTTC. This codes for CASSFWGRSYEQYF.

V usage is TRBV7-9 and J usage is TRBJ2-2; D not certain. Trimming left V 5 bases short and J 3 bases short, with 7 bases between. Germline V gene data show CDR1 as SEHNR and CDR2 as FQNEAQ (reference sequence). CDR3 length equals 13 residues. This CDR3 is CASSPYYTGELFF. CDR3 DNA: TGTGCCAGCAGCCCGTACTACACCGGGGAGCTGTTTTTT.

The chain joins TRBV27 to TRBJ2-1; D gene uncertain. CDR3 length: 15 amino acids. With 6 bases removed from V and 6 bases from J, the gap between germline ends came to 18 bases. The germline gives CDR1 MNHEY, CDR2 SMNVEV (reference sequence). Here the CDR3 reads CASRKPAAGSNEQFF. CDR3 nucleotide sequence: TGTGCCAGCAGGAAACCGGCGGCCGGGTCCAATGAGCAGTTCTTC.

The chain recombines TRBV28 with TRBJ1-5; D remains unclear. CDR3 size: 19 residues. The germline CDR1 and CDR2 sequences are MDHEN and SYDVKM. V lost 6 bases to trimming and J lost 0 bases, with 24 bases between them. DNA for the CDR3: TGTGCCAGCAGCCCAAAATGGAACAGAATAGCTTTTAGCAATCAGCCCCAGCATTTT. Protein sequence: CASSPKWNRIAFSNQPQHF.

The V gene is TRBV12-5, the J gene TRBJ2-1; D is possibly TRBD1 or TRBD2 (5 bases each). The CDR3 contains 19 residues. V gave up 4 bases and J gave up 5 bases, with 27 bases separating them. Per the germline V gene, CDR1 is LGHNT and CDR2 is FRNRAP. The CDR3 region is CASGSVAPSRGRENNEQFF. CDR3 coding DNA: TGTGCTAGTGGTTCGGTAGCCCCCTCTCGGGGCAGGGAGAACAATGAGCAGTTCTTC. Variable domain in full (rest from reference TRBV12-5 and TRBJ2-1): DARVTQTPRHKVTEMGQEVTMRCQPILGHNTVFWYRQTMMQGLELLAYFRNRAPLDDSGMPKDRFSAEMPDATLATLKIQPSEPRDSAVYFCASGSVAPSRGRENNEQFFGPGTRLTVL.

The chain joins TRBV30 to TRBJ2-2, with D tentatively TRBD2 (5 bases). There are 16 residues in the CDR3. With 0 bases removed from V and 0 bases from J, the gap between germline ends came to 11 bases. CDR1 is GTSNPN, CDR2 SVGIG, per germline (reference sequence). The CDR3 sequence is CAWSVRVGTNTGELFF. In DNA form, the CDR3 reads TGTGCCTGGAGTGTACGAGTCGGGACGAACACCGGGGAGCTGTTTTTT.

This chain links TRBV28 with TRBJ1-2, with D possibly TRBD1 on 6 matching bases. V was shortened by 8 bases and J by 5 bases, with 15 bases between the two germline ends. Germline V gene sequence: CDR1 MDHEN, CDR2 SYDVKM. The CDR3 covers 13 residues. This CDR3 reads CASAGAFEYGYTF. CDR3 sequence (DNA): TGTGCCAGCGCAGGGGCTTTTGAGTATGGCTACACCTTC.

The rearrangement joins TRBV4-1 to TRBJ2-3; 7 nucleotides agree with TRBD2. CDR1 is MGHRA, CDR2 YSYEKL, per germline. CDR3 size: 16 residues. Unmatched junction bases numbered 13, after V lost 3 bases and J lost 7 bases. This CDR3 is CASSQLPSGVTYTQYF. In DNA, the CDR3 is TGCGCCAGCAGCCAGTTGCCTAGCGGAGTAACTTATACGCAGTATTTT.

This clone was found once. The V and J genes are TRBV29-1 and TRBJ2-7; possibly TRBD1 or TRBD2 for D (5 bases each). Trimming took 7 bases from V and 4 from J, leaving 20 bases between them. CDR3 length: 14 residues. Germline CDR1 SQVTM, CDR2 ANQGSEA. CDR3 region: CSDPGPKPSYEQYF. In DNA, the CDR3 is TGCAGCGATCCGGGACCCAAACCCTCATACGAGCAGTACTTC.

The gene calls are TRBV30 and TRBJ1-1; 7 positions agree with TRBD1. The ends lost 0 bases at V and 6 bases at J; junction bases unmatched: 10. The CDR3 has 15 residues. Germline CDR1 and CDR2: GTSNPN and SVGIG (reference sequence). The CDR3, as DNA: TGTGCCTGGAGTGTACTACTCGGACAGGCCTCTGAAGCTTTCTTT. Its translation is CAWSVLLGQASEAFF.

This chain links TRBV6-1 with TRBJ2-1; D not certain. V shed 2 bases and J shed 6 bases, with 17 bases lying between them. CDR1 and CDR2 (germline): MNHNS, SASEGT. This CDR3 has 16 residues. The CDR3 nucleotides read TGTGCCAGCAGTGAACTACCCGCCACTTCAGCCAATGAGCAGTTCTTC. It encodes CASSELPATSANEQFF.

The chain employs TRBV6-5 and TRBJ1-4, with D hard to call. Germline loops: CDR1 MNHEY, CDR2 SVGAGI. V gave up 5 bases and J gave up 7 bases, with 14 bases separating them. The CDR3 loop spans 14 amino acids. CDR3 residues: CASSRKSVGEKLFF. The DNA for the CDR3 is TGTGCCAGCAGTCGAAAAAGCGTTGGTGAAAAACTGTTTTTT.